This paragraph covers one T cell receptor beta chain sequence. This sample is drawn from a study of blood T cells in healthy people across ages. Next came a second PCR, run for roughly 6 to 11 cycles, which used a sample-barcoded 5' primer along with a J-beta primer mix. The template-switch adaptor, which had 12 random nucleotides, put a tag on each cDNA molecule. TCRdb re-analysed the 5' RACE reads in MiXCR, keeping a single row per CDR3 protein. The table records about 1.8 million distinct CDR3 sequences, roughly 49% of them present only once. Per-sample PBMC isolation yielded at least 6.5 million cells. The V end lost 5 bases, the J end lost 5 bases, and 22 bases lay between the germline ends. The germline V gene has CDR1 MNHEY and CDR2 SVGEGT. This CDR3 is built from 16 residues.

Specimen: blood. The sequence derives from a woman aged 40 to 50 in good health. The chain combines TRBV6-2 or TRBV6-3 with TRBJ2-7; D possibly matches TRBD1 or TRBD2 (5 bases each). Here the CDR3 DNA reads TGTGCCAGCAGTCCGGGTTTATGGGGGACGAATCACGAGCAGTACTTC. It translates to CASSPGLWGTNHEQYF.